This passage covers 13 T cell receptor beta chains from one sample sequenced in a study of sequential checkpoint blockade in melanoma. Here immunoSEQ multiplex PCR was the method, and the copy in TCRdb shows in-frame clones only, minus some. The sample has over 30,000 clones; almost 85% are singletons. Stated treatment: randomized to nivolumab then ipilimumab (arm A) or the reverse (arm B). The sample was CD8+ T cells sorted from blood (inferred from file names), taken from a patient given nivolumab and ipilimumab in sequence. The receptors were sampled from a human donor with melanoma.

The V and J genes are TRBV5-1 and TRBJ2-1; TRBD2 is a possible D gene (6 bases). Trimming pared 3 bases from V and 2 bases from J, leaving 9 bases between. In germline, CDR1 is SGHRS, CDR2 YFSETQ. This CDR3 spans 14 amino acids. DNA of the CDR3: TGCGCCAGCAGCTCGGGGGACCCCTACAATGAGCAGTTCTTC. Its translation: CASSSGDPYNEQFF.

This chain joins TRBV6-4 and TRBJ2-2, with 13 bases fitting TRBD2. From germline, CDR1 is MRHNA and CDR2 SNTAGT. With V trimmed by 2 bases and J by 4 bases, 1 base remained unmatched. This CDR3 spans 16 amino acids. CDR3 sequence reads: CASSDTSGGATGELFF. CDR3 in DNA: TGTGCCAGCAGTGACACTAGCGGGGGGGCCACCGGGGAGCTGTTTTTT.

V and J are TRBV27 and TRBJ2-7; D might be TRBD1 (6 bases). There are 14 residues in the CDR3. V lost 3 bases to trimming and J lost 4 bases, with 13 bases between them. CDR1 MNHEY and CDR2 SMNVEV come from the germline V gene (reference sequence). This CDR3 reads CASSLSRGGYEQYF. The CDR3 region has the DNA TGTGCCAGCAGTTTGTCCAGGGGTGGTTACGAGCAGTACTTC.

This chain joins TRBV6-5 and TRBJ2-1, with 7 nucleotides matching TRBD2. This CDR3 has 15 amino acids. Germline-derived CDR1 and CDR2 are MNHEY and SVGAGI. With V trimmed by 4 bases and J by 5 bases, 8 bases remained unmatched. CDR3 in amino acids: CASSSASGVNNEQFF. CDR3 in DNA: TGTGCCAGCAGTTCGGCTAGCGGAGTAAACAATGAGCAGTTCTTC.

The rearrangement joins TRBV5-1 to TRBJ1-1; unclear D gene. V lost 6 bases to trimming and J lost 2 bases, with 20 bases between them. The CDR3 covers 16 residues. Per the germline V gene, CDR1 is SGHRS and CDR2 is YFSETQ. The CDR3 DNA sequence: TGCGCCAGCACGATGAACGCGTCCCCCTCTAACACTGAAGCTTTCTTT. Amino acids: CASTMNASPSNTEAFF.

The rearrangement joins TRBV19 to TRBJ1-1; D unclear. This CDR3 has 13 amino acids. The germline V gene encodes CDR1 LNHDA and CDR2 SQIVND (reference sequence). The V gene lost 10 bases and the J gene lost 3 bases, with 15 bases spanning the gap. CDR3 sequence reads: CANDSIVDTEAFF. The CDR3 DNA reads TGTGCCAACGACTCTATCGTCGACACTGAAGCTTTCTTT.

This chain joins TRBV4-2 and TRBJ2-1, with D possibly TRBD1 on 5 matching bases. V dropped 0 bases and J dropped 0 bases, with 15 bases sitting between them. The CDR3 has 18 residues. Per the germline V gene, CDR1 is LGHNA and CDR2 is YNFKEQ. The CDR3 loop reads CASSQDTSTASSYNEQFF. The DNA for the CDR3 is TGTGCCAGCAGCCAAGATACGTCGACAGCGAGCTCCTACAATGAGCAGTTCTTC.

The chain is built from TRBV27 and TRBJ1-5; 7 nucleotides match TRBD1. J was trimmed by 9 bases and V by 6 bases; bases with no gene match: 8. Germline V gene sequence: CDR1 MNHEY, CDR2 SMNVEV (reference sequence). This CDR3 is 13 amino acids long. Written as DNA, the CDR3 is TGTGCCAGCAGCCGCGACAGGGCAGGGCCCCAGCATTTT. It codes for CASSRDRAGPQHF.

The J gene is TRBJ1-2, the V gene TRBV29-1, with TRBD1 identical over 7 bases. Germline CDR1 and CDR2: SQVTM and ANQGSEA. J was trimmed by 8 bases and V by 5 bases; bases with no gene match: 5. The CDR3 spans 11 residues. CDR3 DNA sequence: TGCAGCGTTACGACAGGGAAGGGCTACACCTTC. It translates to CSVTTGKGYTF.

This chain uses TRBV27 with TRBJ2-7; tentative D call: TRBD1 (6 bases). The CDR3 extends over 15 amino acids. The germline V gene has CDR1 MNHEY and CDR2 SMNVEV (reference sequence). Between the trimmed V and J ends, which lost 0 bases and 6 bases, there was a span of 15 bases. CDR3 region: CASSLSTGSFGEQYF. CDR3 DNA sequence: TGTGCCAGCAGTTTATCGACAGGTAGTTTCGGCGAGCAGTACTTC.

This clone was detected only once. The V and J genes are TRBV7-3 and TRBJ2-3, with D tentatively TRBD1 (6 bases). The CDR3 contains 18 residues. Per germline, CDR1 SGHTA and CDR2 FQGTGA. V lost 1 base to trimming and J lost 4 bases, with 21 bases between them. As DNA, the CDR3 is TGTGCCAGCAGCTTAAATCTAGGTCAGGGGCCGGTCGCAGATACGCAGTATTTT. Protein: CASSLNLGQGPVADTQYF.

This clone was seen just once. This CDR3 reads CASGGDQETQYF. For the CDR3, the DNA is TGTGCCAGCGGGGGGGACCAAGAGACCCAGTACTTC. J is TRBJ2-5 and V is TRBV2, with 7 nucleotides matching TRBD2. The CDR3 is 12 residues long. Trimming at V came to 8 bases and at J to 0 bases, leaving 0 bases not matched to a gene. Germline values: CDR1 SNHLY, CDR2 FYNNEI.

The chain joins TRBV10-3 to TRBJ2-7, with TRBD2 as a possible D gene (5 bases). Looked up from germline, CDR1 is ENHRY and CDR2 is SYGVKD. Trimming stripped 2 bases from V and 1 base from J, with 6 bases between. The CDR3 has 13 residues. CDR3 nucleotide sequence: TGTGCCATCAGTGAGGACTATTCCTACGAGCAGTACTTC. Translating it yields CAISEDYSYEQYF.